This is a list of T cell receptor beta chains from one sample in a study of vaccination effects on CD4 cells after COVID-19. Assay used: immunoSEQ multiplex PCR; TCRdb lists only in-frame clones, some missing. Of about 59,000 clones listed, around 82% were seen once; the top ten hold about 2.1%. No antigens are known for them. Sequenced here: CD4+ T cells from PBMCs cultured with HCoV-OC43 spike peptides, sampled after COVID-19 vaccination. These receptors were collected from a human donor who received a COVID-19 vaccine. Each CDR3 is given with its conserved first and last residue. D genes are given only for firm matches. A clone size is listed for some rows: how often the clone was seen (once, few, many), or a class if it is expanded.

>NA|TRBJ1-2|once|15|TRBV4-1
CASSQAFGQNYGYTF
TGCGCCAGCAGCCAAGCTTTTGGACAGAACTATGGCTACACCTTC
>TRBD1|TRBJ2-3|NA|14|TRBV5-1
CASRARDREDTQYF
TGCGCCAGCAGAGCCCGGGACAGGGAGGATACGCAGTATTTT
>NA|TRBJ1-1|few|15|TRBV6-5
CASSLASLGTTEAFF
TGTGCCAGCAGTCTCGCCTCATTAGGGACCACTGAAGCTTTCTTT
>TRBD1|TRBJ2-1|NA|17|TRBV5-1
CASSPGQGRGYFGEQFF
TGCGCCAGCAGCCCCGGACAGGGAAGGGGTTATTTTGGTGAGCAGTTCTTC
>NA|TRBJ2-2|NA|14|TRBV27
CASSRGGRTGELFF
TGTGCCAGCTCCCGCGGGGGCCGCACCGGGGAGCTGTTTTTT
>NA|TRBJ1-1|NA|14|TRBV6-6
CASSLSQLNTEAFF
TGTGCCAGCAGTTTGTCCCAGTTGAACACTGAAGCTTTCTTT
>TRBD1|TRBJ1-1|NA|17|TRBV4-2
CASSQDDRGQGDTEAFF
TGTGCCAGCAGCCAAGACGACAGGGGGCAAGGGGACACTGAAGCTTTCTTT
>NA|TRBJ2-3|NA|15|TRBV5-1
CASSLESGASDTQYF
TGCGCCAGCAGCTTGGAGTCGGGGGCTTCAGATACGCAGTATTTT
>TRBD1|TRBJ2-3|once|15|TRBV5-1
CASSIGTAYTDTQYF
TGCGCCAGCAGCATAGGGACAGCATACACAGATACGCAGTATTTT
>TRBD2|TRBJ2-1|few|15|TRBV18
CASWGGENSYNEQFF
TGTGCCAGCTGGGGGGGGGAGAACTCCTACAATGAGCAGTTCTTC
>NA|TRBJ1-3|NA|13|TRBV2
CANKQSSGNTIYF
TGTGCCAACAAGCAAAGCTCTGGAAACACCATATATTTT
>TRBD1|TRBJ2-3|NA|17|TRBV5-4
CASSQGQGAVSADTQYF
TGTGCCAGCAGCCAAGGACAGGGGGCGGTATCAGCAGATACGCAGTATTTT
>NA|TRBJ1-5|NA|15|TRBV24-1
CATSDALTGNQPQHF
TGTGCCACCAGTGATGCTTTGACAGGAAATCAGCCCCAGCATTTT
>NA|TRBJ1-3|NA|14|TRBV24-1
CATSDPSSGNTIYF
TGTGCCACCAGTGACCCCTCCTCTGGAAACACCATATATTTT
>TRBD1|TRBJ2-5|NA|15|TRBV18
CASSPYRDRQETQYF
TGTGCCAGCTCACCTTACCGGGACAGACAAGAGACCCAGTACTTC
>TRBD2|TRBJ2-6|NA|20|TRBV5-1
CASSPVGTSGGSSGANVLTF
TGCGCCAGCAGCCCCGTCGGGACTAGCGGGGGAAGCTCTGGGGCCAACGTCCTGACTTTC
>NA|TRBJ1-2|few|15|TRBV19
CASSLTVIGGYGYTF
TGTGCCAGTAGTTTAACAGTTATTGGAGGCTATGGCTACACCTTC
>TRBD1|TRBJ2-5|NA|14|TRBV25-1
CASSEAGGWKTQYF
TGTGCCAGCAGTGAGGCAGGGGGCTGGAAGACCCAGTACTTC
>NA|TRBJ1-2|NA|13|TRBV27
CASSRQARYGYTF
TGTGCCAGCAGTCGGCAGGCGAGATATGGCTACACCTTC
>NA|TRBJ1-5|NA|14|TRBV6-2/TRBV6-3
CASSSGILYQPQHF
TGTGCCAGCAGCTCCGGGATTTTGTATCAGCCCCAGCATTTT
>TRBD1|TRBJ2-1|NA|15|TRBV7-2
CASSPYTTPGQGGFF
TGTGCCAGCAGCCCCTACACGACCCCGGGACAGGGGGGGTTCTTC
>TRBD2|TRBJ2-1|NA|13|TRBV12-3/TRBV12-4
CASNRASGAKQFF
TGTGCCAGCAATCGGGCTAGCGGAGCAAAGCAGTTCTTC
>NA|TRBJ2-3|once|16|TRBV25-1
CASSELGTKSADTQYF
TGTGCCAGCAGTGAATTGGGGACCAAGAGCGCAGATACGCAGTATTTT
>TRBD1|TRBJ1-4|NA|13|TRBV2
CASKGGANEKLFF
TGTGCCAGCAAAGGGGGCGCTAATGAAAAACTGTTTTTT
>NA|TRBJ1-1|few|12|TRBV12-3/TRBV12-4
CASSPGRAEAFF
TGTGCCAGCAGTCCAGGTCGCGCTGAAGCTTTCTTT
>NA|TRBJ1-4|NA|14|TRBV18
CASSPAWGNEKLFF
TGTGCCAGCTCACCGGCCTGGGGGAATGAAAAACTGTTTTTT
>NA|TRBJ1-1|NA|16|TRBV18
CASSPVQGSLDTEAFF
TGTGCCAGCTCACCCGTTCAGGGGAGCCTTGACACTGAAGCTTTCTTT
>NA|TRBJ1-2|once|12|TRBV10-3
CAITGTGYGYTF
TGTGCCATCACAGGGACTGGCTATGGCTACACCTTC
>NA|TRBJ1-3|NA|15|TRBV5-1
CASSPVVGSGNTIYF
TGCGCCAGCAGCCCCGTGGTGGGGTCTGGAAACACCATATATTTT
>NA|TRBJ2-3|once|16|TRBV10-2
CASSSLVETRTDTQYF
TGCGCCAGCAGCTCACTTGTTGAGACCCGCACAGATACGCAGTATTTT
>NA|TRBJ1-2|few|15|TRBV4-3
CASSQDLAGPYGYTF
TGCGCCAGCAGCCAAGATTTGGCAGGGCCTTATGGCTACACCTTC
>TRBD1|TRBJ2-1|once|14|TRBV28
CASSSRQGLDEQFF
TGTGCCAGCAGTTCGCGACAGGGTCTTGATGAGCAGTTCTTC
>NA|TRBJ2-6|NA|17|TRBV5-1
CASRHEKTGTGANVLTF
TGCGCCAGCAGGCATGAAAAAACTGGGACTGGGGCCAACGTCCTGACTTTC
>NA|TRBJ1-2|few|12|TRBV15
CATSEQNYGYTF
TGTGCCACCAGCGAACAAAACTATGGCTACACCTTC
>NA|TRBJ2-2|NA|15|TRBV18
CASSPQGSATGELFF
TGTGCCAGCTCACCCCAGGGATCGGCCACCGGGGAGCTGTTTTTT
>NA|TRBJ2-5|NA|16|TRBV10-1
CASSEVGRAGWETQYF
TGCGCCAGCAGTGAGGTCGGCAGGGCAGGGTGGGAGACCCAGTACTTC
>NA|TRBJ1-2|NA|13|TRBV3-1/TRBV3-2
CASSPTTNYGYTF
TGTGCCAGCAGCCCGACAACTAACTATGGCTACACCTTC
>NA|TRBJ1-6|few|14|TRBV6-5
CASRNSFLNSPLHF
TGTGCCAGCAGGAACAGCTTCCTAAATTCACCCCTCCACTTT
>NA|TRBJ2-5|once|15|TRBV5-5
CASRWTGNGQETQYF
TGTGCCAGCAGATGGACTGGAAATGGCCAAGAGACCCAGTACTTC
>TRBD2|TRBJ2-5|NA|15|TRBV5-4
CASSLYPAGQETQYF
TGTGCCAGCAGCTTGTACCCAGCGGGACAAGAGACCCAGTACTTC
>NA|TRBJ1-2|NA|14|TRBV24-1
CATSDSARGYGYTF
TGTGCCACCAGTGATTCGGCCAGGGGATATGGCTACACCTTC
>NA|TRBJ2-3|NA|14|TRBV6-6
CASSYASSTDTQYF
TGTGCCAGCAGTTACGCTTCTAGCACAGATACGCAGTATTTT
>TRBD1|TRBJ1-4|NA|15|TRBV3-1/TRBV3-2
CASSPRTGPSEKLFF
TGTGCCAGCAGCCCACGGACAGGCCCCAGTGAAAAACTGTTTTTT
>NA|TRBJ1-6|once|12|TRBV28
CASSDMTSPLHF
TGTGCCAGCAGCGACATGACCTCACCCCTCCACTTT
>TRBD2|TRBJ2-1|NA|15|TRBV6-1
CASSERGGGAREQFF
TGTGCCAGCAGTGAAAGGGGCGGGGGGGCCCGGGAGCAGTTCTTC